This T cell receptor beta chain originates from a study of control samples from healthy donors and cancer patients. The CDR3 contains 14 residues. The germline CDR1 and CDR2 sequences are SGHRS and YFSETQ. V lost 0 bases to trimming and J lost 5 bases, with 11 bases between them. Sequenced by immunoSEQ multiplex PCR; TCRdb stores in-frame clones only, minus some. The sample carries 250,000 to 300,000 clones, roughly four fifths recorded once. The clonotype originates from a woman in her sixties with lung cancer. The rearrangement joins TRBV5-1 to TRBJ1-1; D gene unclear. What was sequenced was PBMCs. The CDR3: CASSLGTKATEAFF. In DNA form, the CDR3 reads TGCGCCAGCAGCTTGGGGACGAAGGCGACTGAAGCTTTCTTT.